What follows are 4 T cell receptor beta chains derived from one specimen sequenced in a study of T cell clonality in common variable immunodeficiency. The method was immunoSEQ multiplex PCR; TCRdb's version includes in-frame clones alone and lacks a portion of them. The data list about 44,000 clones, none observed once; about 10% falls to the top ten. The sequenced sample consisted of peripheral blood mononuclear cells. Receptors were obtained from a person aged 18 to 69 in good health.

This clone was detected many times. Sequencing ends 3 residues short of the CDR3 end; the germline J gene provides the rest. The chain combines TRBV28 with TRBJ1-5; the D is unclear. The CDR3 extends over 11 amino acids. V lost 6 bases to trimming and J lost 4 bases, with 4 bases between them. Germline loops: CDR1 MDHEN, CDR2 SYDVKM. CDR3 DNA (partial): TGTGCCAGCAGCGGTAATCAGCCC. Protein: CASSGNQP. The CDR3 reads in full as CASSGNQPQHF.

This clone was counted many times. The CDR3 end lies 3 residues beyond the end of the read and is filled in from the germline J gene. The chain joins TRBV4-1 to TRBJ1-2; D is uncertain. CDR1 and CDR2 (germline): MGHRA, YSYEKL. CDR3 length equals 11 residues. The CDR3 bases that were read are TGCGCCAGCAGCCAAGACAGAGGC. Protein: CASSQDRG. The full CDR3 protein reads CASSQDRGYTF.

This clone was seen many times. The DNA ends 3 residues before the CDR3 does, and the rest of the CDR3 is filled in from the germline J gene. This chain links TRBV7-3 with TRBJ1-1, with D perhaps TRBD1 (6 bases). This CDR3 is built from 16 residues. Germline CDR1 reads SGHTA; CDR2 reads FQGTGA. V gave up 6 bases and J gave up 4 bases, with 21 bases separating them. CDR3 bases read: TGTGCCAGCAGTCTCAGGGGCCAGCAGGGGTGCACTGAA. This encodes CASSLRGQQGCTE. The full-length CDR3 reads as CASSLRGQQGCTEAFF.

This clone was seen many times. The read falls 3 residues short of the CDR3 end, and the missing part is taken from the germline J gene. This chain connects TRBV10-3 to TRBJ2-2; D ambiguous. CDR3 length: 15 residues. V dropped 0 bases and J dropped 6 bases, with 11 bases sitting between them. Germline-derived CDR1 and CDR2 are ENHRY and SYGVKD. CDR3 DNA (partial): TGTGCCATCAGTGAGTCCTCACCTAATGCCGGGGAG. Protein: CAISESSPNAGE. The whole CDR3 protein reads CAISESSPNAGELFF.